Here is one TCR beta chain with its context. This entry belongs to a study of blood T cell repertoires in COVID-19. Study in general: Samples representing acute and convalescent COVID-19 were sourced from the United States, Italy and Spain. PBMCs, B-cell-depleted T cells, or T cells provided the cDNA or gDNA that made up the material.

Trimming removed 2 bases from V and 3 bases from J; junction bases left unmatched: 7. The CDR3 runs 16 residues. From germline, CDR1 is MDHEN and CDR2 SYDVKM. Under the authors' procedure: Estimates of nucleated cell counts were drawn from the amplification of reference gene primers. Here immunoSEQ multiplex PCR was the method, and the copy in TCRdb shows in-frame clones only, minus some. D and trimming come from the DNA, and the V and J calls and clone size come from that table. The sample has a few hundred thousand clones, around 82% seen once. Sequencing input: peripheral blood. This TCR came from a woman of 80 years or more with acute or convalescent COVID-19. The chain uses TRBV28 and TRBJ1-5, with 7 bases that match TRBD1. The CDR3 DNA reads TGTGCCAGCAGTTTAACTCCGGGACAGCACAATCAGCCCCAGCATTTT. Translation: CASSLTPGQHNQPQHF. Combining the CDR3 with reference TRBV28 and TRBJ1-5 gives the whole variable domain DVKVTQSSRYLVKRTGEKVFLECVQDMDHENMFWYRQDPGLGLRLIYFSYDVKMKEKGDIPEGYSVSREKKERFSLILESASTNQTSMYLCASSLTPGQHNQPQHFGDGTRLSIL.